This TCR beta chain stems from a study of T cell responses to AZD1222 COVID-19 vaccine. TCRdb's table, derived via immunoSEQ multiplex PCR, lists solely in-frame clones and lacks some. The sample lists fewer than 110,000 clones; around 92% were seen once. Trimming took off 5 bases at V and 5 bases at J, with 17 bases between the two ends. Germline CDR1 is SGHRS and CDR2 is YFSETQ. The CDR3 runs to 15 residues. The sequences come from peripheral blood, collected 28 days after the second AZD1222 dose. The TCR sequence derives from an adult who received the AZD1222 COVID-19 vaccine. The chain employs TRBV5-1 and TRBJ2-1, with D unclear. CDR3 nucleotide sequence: TGCGCCAGCAGTTCTGTAGATGGAAGGAACAATGAGCAGTTCTTC. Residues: CASSSVDGRNNEQFF.